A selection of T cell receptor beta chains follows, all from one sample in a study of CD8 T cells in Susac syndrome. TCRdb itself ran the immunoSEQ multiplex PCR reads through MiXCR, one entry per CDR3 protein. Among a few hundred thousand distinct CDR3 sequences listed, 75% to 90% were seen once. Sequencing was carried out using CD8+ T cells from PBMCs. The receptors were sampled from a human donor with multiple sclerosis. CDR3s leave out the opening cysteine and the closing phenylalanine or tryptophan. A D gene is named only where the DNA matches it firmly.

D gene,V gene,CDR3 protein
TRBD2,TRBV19,ASSMVGWGLELAKNIQY
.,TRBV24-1,ATSEWQGGNQPQH
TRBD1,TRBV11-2,ASSVMTGLDGNEAF
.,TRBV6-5,ASSYGVRGGGRTDTQY
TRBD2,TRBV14,ASSLLGLAGGIQY
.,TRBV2,ASSEFRGNTGELF
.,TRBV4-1,ASSQVTGLSSYEQY
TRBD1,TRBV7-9,ASSEGTANNSPLH
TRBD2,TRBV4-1,ASSPGLADKQY
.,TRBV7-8,ASSRLGGDSNQPQH
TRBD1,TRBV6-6,ASRFDREGNQPQH
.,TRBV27,ASAGSGANVLT
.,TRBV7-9,ASSLSFGTLVYEQY
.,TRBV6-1,ASRMDSSNYGYT
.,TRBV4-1,ASSQGSGLSTDTQY
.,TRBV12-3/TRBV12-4,ASSTPAGELF
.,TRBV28,ASSPERALEAF
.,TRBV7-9,ASSLEGVSRGNTIY
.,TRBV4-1,ASSQGTVNQPQH
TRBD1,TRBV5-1,ASSPRQGWEQY
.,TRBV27,ASSLSLLADEQY
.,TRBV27,ASSPAGTTNSNQPQH
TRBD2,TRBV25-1,ASSEPGTNNEQF
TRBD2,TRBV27,ASTLAGGSYNEQF
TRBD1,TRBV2,ASSDYITGGGGYT
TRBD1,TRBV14,ASSQGQGRTYGYT
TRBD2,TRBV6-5,ASSYSRASGSYEQY
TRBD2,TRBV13,ASSLGGAGGYEQY
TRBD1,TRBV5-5,ASSSRDRGFSSGANVLT
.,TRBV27,ASSLSSGLVNEQF
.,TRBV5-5,ASSPPGHESEF
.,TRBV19,ASSIPRDGEKLF
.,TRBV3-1,ASSQSGSGETQY
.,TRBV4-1,ASSQGRTPYEQY
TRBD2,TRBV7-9,ASSPTSDNGDTQY
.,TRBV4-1,ASSQVKGNTEAF
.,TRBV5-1,ASSLDGLRKGDEQF
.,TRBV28,ASSWSFEKLF
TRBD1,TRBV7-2,ASSSDPFSAGTANYGYT
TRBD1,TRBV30,AWGQGNYGYT
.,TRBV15,ATSRAIEDETQY
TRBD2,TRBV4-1,ASSLLPPGLAGVPSTDTQY
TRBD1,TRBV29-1,NVWTGQTYEQY
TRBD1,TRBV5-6,ASSTSGGPQH
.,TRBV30,AWTGAGNNEQF
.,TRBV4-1,ASSQNPEALEKLF
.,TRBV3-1,ASSQVRQGGNIQY
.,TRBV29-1,SVEEYGYT
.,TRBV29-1,SVEDGSQPQY
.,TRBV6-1,ASGAQEPYEQY
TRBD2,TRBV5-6,ASSRGLAGDEQY
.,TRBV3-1,ASSQGPADEQY
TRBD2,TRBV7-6,ASSIAGGVTDTQY